A single sample is the source of the 16 T cell receptor beta chains below, sequenced in a study of human T cells and chemical hapten exposure. Time point meaning: pre-sensitization, week 0. Documented treatment: therapeutic diphenylcyclopropenone sensitization with weekly scalp DPC. TCRdb reprocessed the RACE reads via MiXCR and lists one record per CDR3 protein. The table lists a few hundred thousand distinct CDR3 sequences, approximately 8.6% of them singletons. The sequences come from whole blood, collected in connection with sensitization to the hapten diphenylcyclopropenone (DPC). These receptors were collected from a middle-aged woman with alopecia areata. Some clones in this sample may be carry-over from other donors' samples.

In regard to this clonotype: A much larger clone lies one base from this, so it may be a read error. This sequence joins TRBV5-1 and TRBJ2-2; 8 bases are shared with TRBD2. This CDR3 contains 16 residues. The germline gives CDR1 SGHRS, CDR2 YFSETQ. CDR3 region: CACSLSAVAGPGELFF. CDR3 DNA sequence: TGCGCCTGCAGCTTGTCGGCAGTAGCGGGACCCGGGGAGCTGTTTTTT. Supplemented by reference TRBV5-1 and TRBJ2-2, the full variable domain reads KAGVTQTPRYLIKTRGQQVTLSCSPISGHRSVSWYQQTPGQGLQFLFEYFSETQRNKGNFPGRFSGRQFSNSRSEMNVSTLELGDSALYLCACSLSAVAGPGELFFGEGSRLTVL.

This clonotype was seen more than once but under ten times. The CDR3 DNA sequence: TGTGCCAGCAGCGTGGGGACTAGCGGGAGGGTTGTCGCAGATACGCAGTATTTT. Translating it yields CASSVGTSGRVVADTQYF. This sequence joins TRBV9 and TRBJ2-3, with 16 bases fitting TRBD2. The germline V gene has CDR1 SGDLS and CDR2 YYNGEE. This CDR3 spans 18 amino acids. After removal of 2 bases from V and 4 bases from J, the junction contained 7 bases not matched to a gene.

This clonotype was detected many times. The chain uses TRBV2 and TRBJ1-5; D gene uncertain. This CDR3 contains 13 residues. Germline V gene sequence: CDR1 SNHLY, CDR2 FYNNEI. Trimming took off 4 bases at V and 2 bases at J, with 6 bases between the two ends. The chain's CDR3 is CASSVRGNQPQHF. The CDR3 bases are TGTGCCAGCAGTGTTCGGGGCAATCAGCCCCAGCATTTT.

The chain is built from TRBV11-1 and TRBJ2-3, with D unresolved. The CDR3 sequence is 13 residues long. V gave up 8 bases and J gave up 2 bases, with 11 bases separating them. Germline loops: CDR1 SGHAT, CDR2 FQDESV (reference sequence). This CDR3 is CASGDKNTDTQYF. CDR3 nucleotides: TGTGCCAGCGGAGACAAAAACACAGATACGCAGTATTTT.

This clonotype was observed a few times. The gene calls are TRBV5-4 and TRBJ2-5; 11 nucleotides agree with TRBD2. The length of the CDR3 is 15 residues. Germline values: CDR1 SGHNT, CDR2 YYREEE (reference sequence). Losses at the gene ends were 2 bases for V and 2 bases for J; bases not matched to a gene: 2. CDR3 in DNA: TGTGCCAGCAGCTTAAGACTAGCGGGACAAGAGACCCAGTACTTC. It translates to CASSLRLAGQETQYF. The variable domain in full, completed from reference TRBV5-4 and TRBJ2-5, reads ETGVTQSPTHLIKTRGQQVTLRCSSQSGHNTVSWYQQALGQGPQFIFQYYREEENGRGNFPPRFSGLQFPNYSSELNVNALELDDSALYLCASSLRLAGQETQYFGPGTRLLVL.

This chain joins TRBV6-2 or TRBV6-3 and TRBJ2-3, with 12 bases lining up with TRBD2. The CDR3 consists of 17 residues. The germline CDR1 and CDR2 sequences are MNHEY and SVGEGT. V was pared by 2 bases and J by 2 bases, with 5 bases of the junction left unmatched. The chain's CDR3 is CASSYSLAGGNTDTQYF. The DNA for the CDR3 is TGTGCCAGCAGTTACAGCCTAGCGGGAGGGAACACAGATACGCAGTATTTT.

This clonotype was detected a few times. The CDR3 spells CASSLGRLLAGKTLNTGELFF. DNA for the CDR3: TGTGCCAGCAGCTTAGGTCGCCTACTAGCGGGGAAGACATTGAACACCGGGGAGCTGTTTTTT. The V gene is TRBV7-9, the J gene TRBJ2-2, with TRBD2 matching 10 bases. With V trimmed by 1 base and J by 1 base, 15 bases remained unmatched. From germline, CDR1 is SEHNR and CDR2 FQNEAQ (reference sequence). This CDR3 has 21 residues.

The table lists this clonotype with a few counts. This chain joins TRBV27 and TRBJ2-5; D remains unclear. The CDR3 contains 13 residues. Germline V CDR1 and CDR2: MNHEY, SMNVEV (reference sequence). V lost 5 bases to trimming and J lost 3 bases, with 10 bases between them. The CDR3 loop is CASSRLVEETQYF. The CDR3 DNA sequence: TGTGCCAGCAGTCGCCTAGTGGAAGAGACCCAGTACTTC.

The gene calls are TRBV28 and TRBJ1-2; D might be TRBD1 (5 bases). This CDR3 is built from 15 residues. Germline loops: CDR1 MDHEN, CDR2 SYDVKM. Trimming took 6 bases from V and 5 from J, leaving 19 bases between them. The CDR3 coding sequence is TGTGCCAGCAGCCCCGGAGGCAGGGCTCGGTATGGCTACACCTTC. Protein: CASSPGGRARYGYTF.

As DNA, the CDR3 is TGCGCCAGCAGCCAGCGCCGGGGAGAGACCCAGTACTTC. Its protein is CASSQRRGETQYF. V usage is TRBV4-3 and J usage is TRBJ2-5; the D gene is possibly TRBD2 (5 bases). V shed 3 bases and J shed 4 bases, with 9 bases lying between them. The CDR3 has 13 amino acids. Germline V gene data show CDR1 as LGHNA and CDR2 as YSLEER.

This chain connects TRBV19 to TRBJ2-4; the match to TRBD2 covers 13 bases. V lost 4 bases to trimming and J lost 3 bases; unmatched junction nucleotides: 3. There are 16 residues in the CDR3. From germline, CDR1 is LNHDA and CDR2 SQIVND (reference sequence). The CDR3 sequence: CASSRLAGGGKNIQYF. CDR3 in DNA: TGTGCCAGTAGTAGACTAGCGGGAGGTGGCAAAAACATTCAGTACTTC.

This chain uses TRBV11-2 with TRBJ2-5, with 8 bases that match TRBD2. J gave up 5 bases and V 5 bases, and 13 bases lay outside the gene matches. This CDR3 spans 16 amino acids. Germline CDR1 reads SGHAT; CDR2 reads FQNNGV. The CDR3 is CASSLFRGGGSETQYF. The DNA for the CDR3 is TGTGCCAGCAGCCTCTTCCGGGGGGGAGGGTCGGAGACCCAGTACTTC.

This chain links TRBV28 with TRBJ2-7; 9 bases agree with TRBD1. CDR1 MDHEN and CDR2 SYDVKM come from the germline V gene. After removal of 4 bases from V and 4 bases from J, the junction contained 8 bases not matched to a gene. The CDR3 is 15 residues long. The DNA for the CDR3 is TGTGCCAGCAGTTCCTCCGGGACAGGGCGGTACGAGCAGTACTTC. Translation gives CASSSSGTGRYEQYF.

V and J are TRBV14 and TRBJ1-3; no definite D call. The CDR3 is 14 amino acids. Trimming removed 2 bases at V and 4 bases at J, with 9 bases between. CDR1 and CDR2 from the germline V gene are SGHDN and FVKESK. The CDR3 DNA reads as TGTGCCAGCAGCCAACGGCGGTTAGGAAACACCATATATTTT. Translation: CASSQRRLGNTIYF.

The V call is TRBV20-1, the J call TRBJ2-3; no firm D call. The length of the CDR3 is 18 residues. Trimming left V 3 bases short and J 0 bases short, with 22 bases between. The germline V gene has CDR1 DFQATT and CDR2 SNEGSKA (reference sequence). The CDR3 DNA reads as TGCAGTGCTAGTTCGGCGGACGCCGTAGCCCGTAGCACAGATACGCAGTATTTT. It translates to CSASSADAVARSTDTQYF.

The chain joins TRBV20-1 to TRBJ2-1, with D unresolved. The CDR3 has 13 residues. From germline, CDR1 is DFQATT and CDR2 SNEGSKA (reference sequence). With 4 bases removed from V and 7 bases from J, the gap between germline ends came to 14 bases. Here the CDR3 DNA reads TGCAGTGCTATAGCCCCTCCTGGGAATGAGCAGTTCTTC. Translating it yields CSAIAPPGNEQFF.